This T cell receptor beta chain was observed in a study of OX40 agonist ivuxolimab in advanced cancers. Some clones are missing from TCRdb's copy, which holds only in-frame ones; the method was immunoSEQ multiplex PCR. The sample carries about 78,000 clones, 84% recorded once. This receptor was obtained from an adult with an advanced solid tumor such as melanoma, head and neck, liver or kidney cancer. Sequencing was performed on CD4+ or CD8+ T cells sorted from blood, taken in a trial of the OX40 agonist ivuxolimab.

The CDR3 DNA follows: TGTGCCAGCAGCCAGAATGAAGCTTTCTTT. As protein: CASSQNEAFF. The chain employs TRBV7-9 and TRBJ1-1; no clear D. CDR3 length: 10 residues. Germline CDR1 and CDR2: SEHNR and FQNEAQ (reference sequence). The V end was cut by 5 bases, the J end by 7 bases, with 5 bases between. The full variable domain, rest sourced from reference TRBV7-9 and TRBJ1-1, is DTGVSQNPRHKITKRGQNVTFRCDPISEHNRLYWYRQTLGQGPEFLTYFQNEAQLEKSRLLSDRFSAERPKGSFSTLEIQRTEQGDSAMYLCASSQNEAFFGQGTRLTVV.